The next 32 T cell receptor beta chains were all read from a single sample in a study of early T cells in non-severe SARS-CoV-2 infection. A single record per CDR3 protein comes from TCRdb applying MiXCR to the 5' RACE reads. The table includes around 65,000 distinct CDR3 sequences, 10% to 15% detected once. This sample comprised whole blood, obtained at baseline. The receptors stem from an adult who was a healthcare worker with PCR-confirmed SARS-CoV-2 infection or an uninfected control (not recorded which).

This clonotype was counted between two and nine times. V and J are TRBV2 and TRBJ2-3, with D possibly being TRBD1 (5 bases). V shed 7 bases and J shed 4 bases, with 9 bases lying between them. The CDR3 is made up of 12 amino acids. The germline CDR1 and CDR2 sequences are SNHLY and FYNNEI. The CDR3 loop reads CASTQGPDTQYF. CDR3 nucleotide sequence: TGTGCCAGCACCCAGGGTCCAGATACGCAGTATTTT. The full variable domain, with the rest looked up from reference TRBV2 and TRBJ2-3, is EPEVTQTPSHQVTQMGQEVILRCVPISNHLYFYWYRQILGQKVEFLVSFYNNEISEKSEIFDDQFSVERPDGSNFTLKIRSTKLEDSAMYFCASTQGPDTQYFGPGTRLTVL.

This clonotype was detected only a few times. V and J are TRBV5-1 and TRBJ2-3; no firm D call. Germline V gene data show CDR1 as SGHRS and CDR2 as YFSETQ. The CDR3 extends over 16 amino acids. Trimming took off 6 bases at V and 0 bases at J, with 17 bases between the two ends. The CDR3 DNA is TGCGCCAGCACTATTAGGCCCCAGACTAGCACAGATACGCAGTATTTT. Its translation: CASTIRPQTSTDTQYF.

This clonotype has only a few counts. This chain uses TRBV5-4 with TRBJ2-5; D gene unclear. In germline, CDR1 is SGHNT, CDR2 YYREEE (reference sequence). V shed 4 bases and J shed 4 bases, with 14 bases lying between them. CDR3 length equals 14 residues. CDR3 in DNA: TGTGCCAGCAGCCGAAGGACCTACGGAGAGACCCAGTACTTC. Amino acids: CASSRRTYGETQYF.

The rearrangement joins TRBV5-4 to TRBJ2-1; unclear D gene. The CDR3 totals 13 residues. The germline V gene has CDR1 SGHNT and CDR2 YYREEE (reference sequence). V was trimmed by 4 bases and J by 1 base, leaving 6 bases between them. The CDR3 coding sequence is TGTGCCAGCAGCGACGGTTCCTACAATGAGCAGTTCTTC. Protein product: CASSDGSYNEQFF. Together with reference TRBV5-4 and TRBJ2-1, the CDR3 gives the full variable domain: ETGVTQSPTHLIKTRGQQVTLRCSSQSGHNTVSWYQQALGQGPQFIFQYYREEENGRGNFPPRFSGLQFPNYSSELNVNALELDDSALYLCASSDGSYNEQFFGPGTRLTVL.

This clonotype occurred many times. The CDR3 is CASSPRTGLRSPLHF. Written as DNA, the CDR3 is TGTGCCAGCAGTCCCCGGACAGGGCTTAGGTCACCCCTCCACTTT. The rearrangement uses TRBV28 and TRBJ1-6; 8 nucleotides match TRBD1. The V gene end was trimmed by 5 bases and the J gene end by 10 bases; junction bases not matched to a gene: 10. Per germline, CDR1 MDHEN and CDR2 SYDVKM. The CDR3 extends over 15 amino acids.

This chain links TRBV11-2 with TRBJ2-5, with 11 bases that match TRBD2. CDR1 SGHAT and CDR2 FQNNGV come from the germline V gene. CDR3 size: 16 residues. V shed 5 bases and J 3 bases; nucleotides not matched to a gene: 8. The CDR3 DNA reads as TGTGCCAGCAGCGCCTACATACTAGCGGGAGAAGAGACCCAGTACTTC. Protein: CASSAYILAGEETQYF.

This clonotype was recorded a few times. The chain uses TRBV20-1 and TRBJ2-1; possible D gene TRBD2, 5 bases. This CDR3 has 14 amino acids. Trimming pared 6 bases from V and 3 bases from J, leaving 15 bases between. Germline V gives CDR1 DFQATT, CDR2 SNEGSKA (reference sequence). CDR3 DNA sequence: TGCAGTGCCGCTAGACAAGCGGTCTACAATGAGCAGTTCTTC. Residues: CSAARQAVYNEQFF.

This clonotype was recorded many times. The genes are TRBV5-1 and TRBJ1-2; 12 nucleotides agree with TRBD1. The CDR3 extends over 14 amino acids. The V segment lost 4 bases and the J segment 6 bases; nucleotides outside the gene matches: 4. Germline V gene lookup returns CDR1 SGHRS and CDR2 YFSETQ. The chain's CDR3 is CASSPGQGADGYTF. CDR3 nucleotide sequence: TGCGCCAGCAGCCCGGGACAGGGGGCAGATGGCTACACCTTC.

This clonotype has more than one count but fewer than ten. The V call is TRBV6-6, the J call TRBJ2-3; 11 bases are shared with TRBD2. The V and J ends lost 6 bases and 5 bases, in that order; junction bases with no gene match: 7. This CDR3 comprises 15 residues. Per germline, CDR1 MNHNY and CDR2 SVGAGI (reference sequence). CDR3 sequence reads: CASRISGRAGDTQYF. The CDR3 DNA follows: TGTGCCAGCAGAATTAGCGGGAGGGCCGGAGATACGCAGTATTTT.

This clonotype was counted only a few times. The CDR3 loop reads CAWSVERSGANVLTF. The DNA of the CDR3 is TGTGCCTGGAGTGTCGAAAGAAGTGGGGCCAACGTCCTGACTTTC. This sequence joins TRBV30 and TRBJ2-6; D ambiguous. Trimming stripped 0 bases from V and 3 bases from J, with 9 bases between. Germline lookup yields CDR1 GTSNPN and CDR2 SVGIG (reference sequence). This CDR3 contains 15 residues.

This clonotype was observed a handful of times. The V gene is TRBV30, the J gene TRBJ2-7, with TRBD2 matching over 12 bases. The germline V gene has CDR1 GTSNPN and CDR2 SVGIG (reference sequence). Germline trimming cut 5 bases from V and 0 bases from J; bases unmatched to any gene: 5. The CDR3 runs to 15 residues. CDR3 region: CAWAQLAGGSYEQYF. DNA of the CDR3: TGTGCCTGGGCCCAACTAGCGGGAGGCTCCTACGAGCAGTACTTC.

The chain carries TRBV25-1 and TRBJ1-1; D might be TRBD1 (5 bases). The germline gives CDR1 MGHDK, CDR2 SYGVNS. The CDR3 runs 13 residues. V lost 4 bases, J lost 4 bases, and 10 bases lay in between. This chain's CDR3 is CASSGPGITEAFF. The CDR3 nucleotides read TGTGCCAGCAGTGGTCCAGGGATCACTGAAGCTTTCTTT.

This clonotype is medium-sized by share. The J gene is TRBJ2-1, the V gene TRBV7-9; TRBD2 might be the D (5 bases). Germline lookup yields CDR1 SEHNR and CDR2 FQNEAQ (reference sequence). V lost 6 bases and J lost 5, with 11 bases in between. The CDR3 covers 13 residues. Written as DNA, the CDR3 is TGTGCCAGCAGTGAGGGAGCGAACAATGAGCAGTTCTTC. Translation: CASSEGANNEQFF.

The chain employs TRBV28 and TRBJ2-3, with D tentatively TRBD1 or TRBD2 (5 bases each). CDR3 length: 13 amino acids. Per germline, CDR1 MDHEN and CDR2 SYDVKM. V lost 6 bases and J lost 2, with 9 bases in between. This CDR3 is CASRRDLTDTQYF. The CDR3 DNA reads as TGTGCCAGCAGACGGGACCTCACAGATACGCAGTATTTT. Based on the CDR3 plus reference TRBV28 and TRBJ2-3, the full variable domain is DVKVTQSSRYLVKRTGEKVFLECVQDMDHENMFWYRQDPGLGLRLIYFSYDVKMKEKGDIPEGYSVSREKKERFSLILESASTNQTSMYLCASRRDLTDTQYFGPGTRLTVL.

In this sample, this clonotype turned up a few times. The chain employs TRBV27 and TRBJ1-3, with D uncertain. CDR1 and CDR2 (germline): MNHEY, SMNVEV (reference sequence). This CDR3 is 13 amino acids long. Trimming took 3 bases from V and 4 from J, leaving 7 bases between them. Here the CDR3 reads CASSLVGGNTIYF. In DNA, the CDR3 is TGTGCCAGCAGTTTGGTCGGAGGAAACACCATATATTTT.

In this sample, this clonotype turned up many times. The chain employs TRBV20-1 and TRBJ2-2; D is perhaps TRBD1 (8 bases). The CDR3 is 15 residues long. Germline assignment: CDR1 DFQATT and CDR2 SNEGSKA (reference sequence). V lost 4 bases and J lost 3, with 15 bases in between. CDR3 DNA: TGCAGTGCTACCCAGGGGGCGGGAGACACCGGGGAGCTGTTTTTT. This codes for CSATQGAGDTGELFF.

This clonotype was seen only a few times. The J gene is TRBJ2-1, the V gene TRBV28; D is possibly TRBD1 or TRBD2 (6 bases each). CDR1 and CDR2 from the germline V gene are MDHEN and SYDVKM. With 7 bases removed from V and 2 bases from J, the gap between germline ends came to 12 bases. The CDR3 has 14 amino acids. CDR3: CASMIRGAYNEQFF. The CDR3 coding sequence is TGTGCCAGCATGATAAGGGGGGCCTACAATGAGCAGTTCTTC.

The chain joins TRBV11-2 to TRBJ2-4; D is uncertain. The germline V and J ends were trimmed by 4 bases and 0 bases, with 13 bases remaining between them. The CDR3 has 16 residues. CDR1 is SGHAT, CDR2 FQNNGV, per germline. CDR3 coding DNA: TGTGCCAGCAGCTCCCTTAGGGCTTTAGCCAAAAACATTCAGTACTTC. Translating gives CASSSLRALAKNIQYF.

This clonotype showed up many times. The CDR3 coding sequence is TGCAGTGCTAGCCTACAGGGTTACTATGGCTACACCTTC. Translated: CSASLQGYYGYTF. The chain joins TRBV20-1 to TRBJ1-2; D may be TRBD1 (6 bases). CDR3 length: 13 amino acids. CDR1 DFQATT and CDR2 SNEGSKA come from the germline V gene (reference sequence). Between the trimmed V and J ends, which lost 3 bases and 3 bases, there was a span of 11 bases.

This clonotype showed up just a few times. CDR3: CASSSVETQYF. The CDR3 nucleotides are TGTGCCAGCAGTTCCGTAGAGACCCAGTACTTC. This sequence joins TRBV12-3 or TRBV12-4 and TRBJ2-5, with D unclear. The CDR3 sequence is 11 residues long. V was cut by 4 bases and J by 4 bases, with 4 bases left in between.

This clonotype was seen only a few times. V gene TRBV7-2 combines with J gene TRBJ2-7; weak D call: TRBD2 (6 bases). V gave up 1 base and J gave up 3 bases, with 10 bases separating them. Germline CDR1 and CDR2: SGHTA and FQGNSA. The CDR3 runs 14 residues. CDR3 nucleotide sequence: TGTGCCAGCAGCTTAGGTATCGGGGGCTACGAGCAGTACTTC. It specifies CASSLGIGGYEQYF.

Only a few counts were recorded for this clonotype. V gene TRBV20-1 combines with J gene TRBJ1-3; unclear D gene. The germline V and J ends were trimmed by 0 bases and 4 bases, with 7 bases remaining between them. The CDR3 spans 13 residues. Germline CDR1 is DFQATT and CDR2 is SNEGSKA (reference sequence). The CDR3 DNA is TGCAGTGCTAGAGAAGCGCGCGGAAACACCATATATTTT. It codes for CSAREARGNTIYF.

This clonotype was picked up many times. The chain carries TRBV7-2 and TRBJ1-1; D not resolved. Germline V CDR1 and CDR2: SGHTA, FQGNSA. The ends were cut back, 5 bases at V and 6 bases at J, with 10 bases in the middle. This CDR3 is 12 amino acids long. In nucleotides, the CDR3 is TGTGCCAGCAGCCCAAATGGGCCTGAAGCTTTCTTT. It yields the protein CASSPNGPEAFF.

This clonotype has only a few counts. The chain joins TRBV25-1 to TRBJ1-1; possible D gene TRBD1, 5 bases. CDR1 is MGHDK and CDR2 is SYGVNS in the germline V gene. The CDR3 runs to 16 residues. The V end lost 5 bases, the J end lost 1 base, and 17 bases lay between the germline ends. The CDR3 bases are TGTGCCAGCAGTCAGGGCGCAGCCACGTCGAACACTGAAGCTTTCTTT. Translated: CASSQGAATSNTEAFF. The variable domain in full, completed from reference TRBV25-1 and TRBJ1-1, reads EADIYQTPRYLVIGTGKKITLECSQTMGHDKMYWYQQDPGMELHLIHYSYGVNSTEKGDLSSESTVSRIRTEHFPLTLESARPSHTSQYLCASSQGAATSNTEAFFGQGTRLTVV.

This clonotype was counted ten times or more. This chain joins TRBV12-3 or TRBV12-4 and TRBJ1-3, with D possibly matching TRBD1 (6 bases). The V gene lost 3 bases and the J gene lost 3 bases, with 9 bases spanning the gap. The CDR3 consists of 14 residues. CDR3 coding DNA: TGTGCCAGCAGTTTCCAGGGGAATGGAAACACCATATATTTT. Translation gives CASSFQGNGNTIYF.

This clonotype was counted many times. This sequence joins TRBV30 and TRBJ2-7; D not certain. This CDR3 region has 10 residues. Germline loops: CDR1 GTSNPN, CDR2 SVGIG (reference sequence). V was trimmed by 1 base and J by 5 bases, leaving 3 bases between them. CDR3 sequence reads: CAWSGNEQYF. CDR3 bases: TGTGCCTGGAGTGGGAACGAGCAGTACTTC. Complete variable domain (other parts from reference TRBV30 and TRBJ2-7): SQTIHQWPATLVQPVGSPLSLECTVEGTSNPNLYWYRQAAGRGLQLLFYSVGIGQISSEVPQNLSASRPQDRQFILSSKKLLLSDSGFYLCAWSGNEQYFGPGTRLTVT.

CDR3 protein: CASSPPQGQVTGELFF. The CDR3 nucleotides are TGTGCCAGCTCACCACCCCAGGGACAGGTGACCGGGGAGCTGTTTTTT. The chain has TRBV18 and TRBJ2-2; TRBD1 aligns across 8 bases. The CDR3 spans 16 residues. V lost 0 bases and J lost 5; bases outside the gene matches: 5. CDR1 is KGHSH and CDR2 is LQKENI in the germline V gene.

This clonotype was detected a few times. This sequence joins TRBV10-3 and TRBJ2-1; 7 bases align to TRBD2. The J segment lost 6 bases and the V segment lost 4 bases, leaving 9 bases of the junction unmatched. This CDR3 has 15 amino acids. Per germline, CDR1 ENHRY and CDR2 SYGVKD. The CDR3 DNA follows: TGTGCCATCAGTGGGCAGGCGGGAGTGGGCAATGAGCAGTTCTTC. Encoded protein: CAISGQAGVGNEQFF.

This clonotype was seen a handful of times. The CDR3 DNA is TGTGCCAGCAGCTTAATCACCAGCGGGAACTACAATGAGCAGTTCTTC. This translates into CASSLITSGNYNEQFF. This rearrangement joins TRBV5-4 to TRBJ2-1; 7 nucleotides agree with TRBD2. J was trimmed by 3 bases and V by 2 bases; bases with no gene match: 8. The CDR3 consists of 16 residues. Germline CDR1 is SGHNT and CDR2 is YYREEE (reference sequence).

This clonotype came up a few times. This chain uses TRBV29-1 with TRBJ2-7, with 9 positions matching TRBD1. Germline CDR1 reads SQVTM; CDR2 reads ANQGSEA. This CDR3 has 11 residues. Germline trimming cut 7 bases from V and 7 bases from J; bases unmatched to any gene: 5. In DNA, the CDR3 is TGCAGCGCAAGAGGGACAGGGGAGCAGTACTTC. It encodes CSARGTGEQYF.

Turning to this clonotype: A clone one base away is much larger, so this may be a read error. The V call is TRBV7-9, the J call TRBJ2-2, with a possible D match to TRBD2 (5 bases). CDR3 size: 13 residues. The germline V gene has CDR1 SEHNR and CDR2 FQNEAQ (reference sequence). The CDR3 reads CASPRRNTGELVF. CDR3 in DNA: TGTGCCTCACCAAGGAGGAACACCGGGGAGCTGGTTTTT.

The chain has TRBV5-1 and TRBJ1-5, with TRBD1 as a possible D gene (5 bases). Germline V lookup: CDR1 SGHRS, CDR2 YFSETQ. CDR3 length: 13 amino acids. Trimming shortened V by 5 bases and J by 4 bases, and 10 bases separated the two germline ends. The CDR3 DNA sequence: TGCGCCAGCAGACAGGAACCTAATCAGCCCCAGCATTTT. Amino acids: CASRQEPNQPQHF. Complete variable domain (other parts from reference TRBV5-1 and TRBJ1-5): KAGVTQTPRYLIKTRGQQVTLSCSPISGHRSVSWYQQTPGQGLQFLFEYFSETQRNKGNFPGRFSGRQFSNSRSEMNVSTLELGDSALYLCASRQEPNQPQHFGDGTRLSIL.